This passage covers 20 T cell receptor beta chains from one sample sequenced in a study of CD8 T cells in ankylosing spondylitis. Findings and limits, study-wide: Seven to nine highly homologous variants formed a TCR beta motif that appeared characteristic of ankylosing spondylitis blood.

TCRdb re-called the 5' RACE reads with MiXCR, one entry per CDR3 protein. The sample has over 600,000 distinct CDR3 sequences, roughly 20% seen once. No antigen has been assigned to these receptors. The sequencing sample was made of blood, either unsorted or a sorted T cell fraction (not recorded which). The receptor source for this set is a male donor with ankylosing spondylitis.

This clonotype was observed a handful of times. The chain employs TRBV29-1 and TRBJ1-4, with 8 bases lining up with TRBD1. The ends lost 6 bases at V and 2 bases at J; junction bases unmatched: 8. The germline gives CDR1 SQVTM, CDR2 ANQGSEA. This CDR3 has 15 residues. CDR3 protein: CSVRQGLVTNEKLFF. CDR3 coding DNA: TGCAGCGTAAGACAGGGGTTGGTTACTAATGAAAAACTGTTTTTT. The variable domain in full, with the rest retrieved from reference TRBV29-1 and TRBJ1-4, is SAVISQKPSRDICQRGTSLTIQCQVDSQVTMMFWYRQQPGQSLTLIATANQGSEATYESGFVIDKFPISRPNLTFSTLTVSNMSPEDSSIYLCSVRQGLVTNEKLFFGSGTQLSVL.

The chain recombines TRBV20-1 with TRBJ2-2; the D call may be TRBD1 or TRBD2 (5 bases each). Per germline, CDR1 DFQATT and CDR2 SNEGSKA (reference sequence). The V end lost 6 bases, the J end lost 2 bases, and 22 bases lay between the germline ends. The CDR3 runs 17 residues. CDR3 sequence: CSAPRRPGRRNTGELFF. As DNA, the CDR3 is TGCAGTGCGCCGAGGAGGCCGGGGCGACGAAACACCGGGGAGCTGTTTTTT.

Only a few counts were recorded for this clonotype. The chain employs TRBV20-1 and TRBJ1-2; D may be TRBD1 (6 bases). Between the trimmed V and J ends, which lost 7 bases and 3 bases, there was a span of 18 bases. This CDR3 is built from 14 residues. Germline CDR1 DFQATT, CDR2 SNEGSKA (reference sequence). CDR3 residues: CSVVAGASDYGYTF. CDR3 nucleotides: TGCAGTGTAGTTGCGGGGGCGTCCGACTATGGCTACACCTTC.

The rearrangement uses TRBV6-1 and TRBJ2-5, with TRBD2 identical over 15 bases. Germline CDR1 and CDR2: MNHNS and SASEGT. The CDR3 spans 17 residues. J was trimmed by 5 bases and V by 7 bases; bases with no gene match: 11. CDR3 in amino acids: CASTEGLAGGPWETQYF. CDR3 sequence (DNA): TGTGCCAGCACCGAAGGACTAGCGGGAGGGCCGTGGGAGACCCAGTACTTC.

This chain connects TRBV7-6 to TRBJ2-2; D might be TRBD1 (6 bases). The germline gives CDR1 SGHVS, CDR2 FNYEAQ. V dropped 3 bases and J dropped 2 bases, with 19 bases sitting between them. The CDR3 is made up of 18 amino acids. DNA for the CDR3: TGTGCCAGCAGCTTCCCCAGTACCGGACAGCGTAACACCGGGGAGCTGTTTTTT. Protein sequence: CASSFPSTGQRNTGELFF.

This clonotype was seen a handful of times. The chain recombines TRBV29-1 with TRBJ2-1; D perhaps matches TRBD2 (6 bases). V lost 0 bases and J lost 4, with 16 bases in between. This CDR3 is 16 amino acids long. CDR1 and CDR2 from the germline V gene are SQVTM and ANQGSEA. The CDR3 is CSVEDHRRGRYNEQFF. DNA for the CDR3: TGCAGCGTTGAAGATCACCGGCGGGGCCGGTACAATGAGCAGTTCTTC.

In this sample, this clonotype turned up a few times. This chain joins TRBV4-2 and TRBJ1-6, with D possibly being TRBD1 (6 bases). CDR3 length: 15 amino acids. Looked up from germline, CDR1 is LGHNA and CDR2 is YNFKEQ. Trimming stripped 0 bases from V and 10 bases from J, with 13 bases between. The DNA of the CDR3 is TGTGCCAGCAGCCAAGAACGGGGGCTGGTGTCACCCCTCCACTTT. It is translated as CASSQERGLVSPLHF.

The V and J genes are TRBV20-1 and TRBJ2-5; 8 bases align to TRBD1. The CDR3 loop spans 17 amino acids. The V gene end was trimmed by 0 bases and the J gene end by 5 bases; junction bases not matched to a gene: 14. In germline, CDR1 is DFQATT, CDR2 SNEGSKA (reference sequence). CDR3 sequence: CSARDLVDREPGETQYF. The CDR3 DNA reads as TGCAGTGCTAGAGATTTGGTGGACAGGGAGCCCGGGGAGACCCAGTACTTC.

This clonotype was seen a handful of times. The V and J genes are TRBV12-3 or TRBV12-4 and TRBJ1-3, with D possibly being TRBD1 (5 bases). The V end was cut by 4 bases, the J end by 0 bases, with 10 bases between. This CDR3 has 15 amino acids. The CDR3 spells CASSSWGTSGNTIYF. CDR3 coding DNA: TGTGCCAGCAGTTCGTGGGGCACCTCTGGAAACACCATATATTTT.

J is TRBJ2-4 and V is TRBV20-1; 16 bases are shared with TRBD2. Germline V gene lookup returns CDR1 DFQATT and CDR2 SNEGSKA (reference sequence). After removal of 6 bases from V and 7 bases from J, the junction contained 3 bases not matched to a gene. The CDR3 is made up of 14 amino acids. Here the CDR3 DNA reads TGCAGTGCCGGGACTAGCGGGAGGGGGAACATTCAGTACTTC. Translating it yields CSAGTSGRGNIQYF.

Points on this clonotype: Relative to the germline gene, one junction end is altered; a read error may explain this. The V and J genes are TRBV29-1 and TRBJ2-7, with 8 bases fitting TRBD1. There are 11 residues in the CDR3. CDR1 is SQVTM, CDR2 ANQGSEA, per germline. CDR3 amino acids: CTGGQGYEQNF. CDR3 nucleotides: TGCACCGGCGGACAGGGCTACGAGCAGAACTTC.

This chain connects TRBV24-1 to TRBJ2-1; TRBD2 aligns across 10 bases. The CDR3 is made up of 15 amino acids. The junction had 8 bases not matched to a gene; V was cut back by 9 bases and J by 4 bases. Germline CDR1 reads KGHDR; CDR2 reads SFDVKD. The CDR3 region is CATQSTSGTYNEQFF. For the CDR3, the DNA is TGTGCCACCCAAAGCACTAGCGGGACTTACAATGAGCAGTTCTTC.

This clonotype was detected a few times. This chain joins TRBV6-5 and TRBJ1-1, with D possibly matching TRBD1 (5 bases). The germline V gene has CDR1 MNHEY and CDR2 SVGAGI. The CDR3 runs to 15 residues. V was trimmed by 0 bases and J by 2 bases, leaving 10 bases between them. The CDR3 reads CASSYSDTRNTEAFF. Written as DNA, the CDR3 is TGTGCCAGCAGTTACTCGGACACTAGAAACACTGAAGCTTTCTTT.

This clonotype was observed a handful of times. The chain recombines TRBV9 with TRBJ1-2; 10 nucleotides agree with TRBD1. Unmatched junction bases numbered 11, after V lost 4 bases and J lost 8 bases. The CDR3 runs to 15 residues. The germline gives CDR1 SGDLS, CDR2 YYNGEE. CDR3 coding DNA: TGTGCCAGCAGCCCAAGGACAGGGGGTCGTCAGGGCTACACCTTC. Encoded protein: CASSPRTGGRQGYTF.

As to this clonotype: Here the CDR3 omits its conserved ending phenylalanine or tryptophan, so a read error is the likely source. The V call is TRBV11-2, the J call TRBJ1-3; TRBD1 matches 8 bases. Germline values: CDR1 SGHAT, CDR2 FQNNGV. The trim removed 2 bases at V and 1 base at J, leaving 10 bases unmatched. The CDR3 sequence is 18 residues long. Written as DNA, the CDR3 is TGTGCCAGCAGCTTACCCCCCTGGACAGGGAAATCTGGAAACACCATATATATT. Its protein product is CASSLPPWTGKSGNTIYI.

The CDR3 loop is CASSQAARVDQPQHF. The CDR3 nucleotides are TGCGCCAGCAGCCAAGCCGCCAGGGTTGATCAGCCCCAGCATTTT. The gene calls are TRBV4-1 and TRBJ1-5, with a possible D match to TRBD1 (5 bases). Between the trimmed V and J ends, which lost 1 base and 5 bases, there was a span of 12 bases. This CDR3 spans 15 amino acids. Germline values: CDR1 MGHRA, CDR2 YSYEKL.

There are many counts of this clonotype. The chain combines TRBV5-1 with TRBJ1-1; D is unresolved. From germline, CDR1 is SGHRS and CDR2 YFSETQ. V was trimmed by 1 base and J by 1 base, leaving 11 bases between them. The CDR3 sequence is 15 residues long. The CDR3 protein is CASSLSTAQNTEAFF. CDR3 DNA sequence: TGCGCCAGCAGCTTGAGTACAGCCCAGAACACTGAAGCTTTCTTT.

This clonotype was counted a few times. Germline and junction disagree at one end, which may indicate a read error. The chain carries TRBV12-3 or TRBV12-4 and TRBJ2-3; D is unclear. There are 14 residues in the CDR3. CDR3 in amino acids: CASSLAVFTDTQYF. CDR3 DNA sequence: TGTGCCAGCAGCTTAGCCGTTTTCACAGATACGCAGTATTTT.

The genes are TRBV29-1 and TRBJ2-6, with unresolved D. Per germline, CDR1 SQVTM and CDR2 ANQGSEA. This CDR3 contains 14 residues. Trimming removed 4 bases from V and 0 bases from J, with 7 bases in between. The chain's CDR3 is CSVVADSGANVLTF. CDR3 bases: TGCAGCGTTGTGGCGGACTCTGGGGCCAACGTCCTGACTTTC.

A few counts support this clonotype. This rearrangement joins TRBV27 to TRBJ2-7; weak D call: TRBD1 (5 bases). Germline V gene sequence: CDR1 MNHEY, CDR2 SMNVEV (reference sequence). The V gene lost 0 bases and the J gene lost 4 bases, with 7 bases spanning the gap. The length of the CDR3 is 13 residues. CDR3 coding DNA: TGTGCCAGCAGTTTATCACAGGAGTACGAGCAGTACTTC. Amino acids: CASSLSQEYEQYF.